The 8 T cell receptor beta chains in this list originate from one sample, sequenced in a study of cytomegalovirus exposure and HLA in healthy donors. 13 Jbeta primers and 60 Vbeta primers were used for the PCR. The table came from immunoSEQ multiplex PCR; TCRdb's copy has only in-frame clones and leaves some out. The data hold 190,000 or so clones, with 75% to 85% observed a single time. Material: PBMCs. Source of these receptors: a boy between 10 and 17 years old in good health and CMV-seronegative.

The rearrangement uses TRBV14 and TRBJ2-6, with unresolved D. The V end lost 3 bases, the J end lost 4 bases, and 13 bases lay between the germline ends. CDR1 SGHDN and CDR2 FVKESK come from the germline V gene. The CDR3 runs 16 residues. The CDR3 loop is CASSQLLSGGANVLTF. The CDR3 region has the DNA TGTGCCAGCAGCCAGTTGCTCTCCGGGGGGGCCAACGTCCTGACTTTC.

This chain joins TRBV7-9 and TRBJ2-4, with D possibly TRBD1 on 8 matching bases. Germline V gene sequence: CDR1 SEHNR, CDR2 FQNEAQ (reference sequence). Trimming removed 5 bases at V and 6 bases at J, with 14 bases between. This CDR3 is built from 14 residues. The CDR3 sequence is CASSDNRGGNIQYF. The DNA of the CDR3 is TGTGCCAGCAGCGACAACAGGGGGGGAAACATTCAGTACTTC.

The chain recombines TRBV13 with TRBJ2-1, with TRBD1 matching 9 bases. V shed 4 bases and J 5 bases; nucleotides not matched to a gene: 6. Per the germline V gene, CDR1 is PRHDT and CDR2 is FYEKMQ (reference sequence). The CDR3 covers 15 residues. CDR3 region: CASSYGTGWDNEQFF. DNA for the CDR3: TGTGCCAGCAGCTACGGGACAGGGTGGGACAATGAGCAGTTCTTC.

This rearrangement joins TRBV6-5 to TRBJ2-2; TRBD1 agrees at 8 bases. The CDR3 is made up of 13 amino acids. Germline lookup yields CDR1 MNHEY and CDR2 SVGAGI. Trimming took 8 bases from V and 8 from J; bases not matched to a gene: 7. In nucleotides, the CDR3 is TGTGCCAGCGCGAGACAGGGGAGGGGGGAGCTGTTTTTT. Translated: CASARQGRGELFF.

This clone was found once. The CDR3 spells CAWTSGGDTQYF. CDR3 DNA sequence: TGTGCCTGGACCTCAGGGGGGGATACGCAGTATTTT. The rearrangement links TRBV30 to TRBJ2-3, with D possibly being TRBD1 (7 bases). Deletions cut 4 bases from V and 6 bases from J, with 11 bases between. The germline V gene has CDR1 GTSNPN and CDR2 SVGIG (reference sequence). CDR3 length equals 12 residues.

CDR3: CASSLGGVQETQYF. The DNA of the CDR3 is TGCGCCAGCAGCTTGGGGGGGGTCCAAGAGACCCAGTACTTC. This rearrangement joins TRBV5-1 to TRBJ2-5; tentative D call: TRBD2 (6 bases). The germline gives CDR1 SGHRS, CDR2 YFSETQ. CDR3 size: 14 residues. Trimming shortened V by 0 bases and J by 1 base, and 7 bases separated the two germline ends.

The chain couples TRBV6-5 to TRBJ1-1, with 10 bases fitting TRBD1. This CDR3 spans 16 amino acids. CDR1 and CDR2 (germline): MNHEY, SVGAGI. J gave up 4 bases and V 4 bases, and 9 bases lay outside the gene matches. CDR3 sequence: CASSSPGTGAGTEAFF. CDR3 coding DNA: TGTGCCAGCAGTTCGCCCGGGACAGGGGCCGGCACTGAAGCTTTCTTT.

This sequence joins TRBV11-2 and TRBJ2-4; 7 positions match TRBD1. Germline V gene data show CDR1 as SGHAT and CDR2 as FQNNGV. With 2 bases clipped from V and 0 bases from J, the junction kept 13 bases outside the gene matches. This CDR3 region has 19 residues. The CDR3 DNA is TGTGCCAGCAGCTTATACGGCAGGGGGACCTATTCAGCCAAAAACATTCAGTACTTC. Its translation is CASSLYGRGTYSAKNIQYF.